What follows describes a single TCR beta chain. Its cognate antigen is unknown. This record belongs to a study of cytomegalovirus exposure and HLA in healthy donors. Findings of the study overall: As confirmed in vitro, three CMV-associated chains were specific for CMV antigens. The TCR clusters that emerged in the first cohort tended, a later analysis found, to co-occur in the 120 or so validation repertoires. Researchers catalogued about 160 TCR beta chains as cytomegalovirus-associated.

Produced via immunoSEQ multiplex PCR; TCRdb's table is partial and in-frame only. The data show around 160,000 clones, with more than 70% seen just once and roughly 3% held by the top ten. V was trimmed by 1 base and J by 1 base, leaving 10 bases between them. Germline-derived CDR1 and CDR2 are LGHNA and YSLEER. The CDR3 is made up of 16 amino acids. This clonotype originated in a man in his late teens or twenties in good health and CMV-seronegative. The gene calls are TRBV4-3 and TRBJ2-2, with D hard to call. Sequenced input: PBMCs. In DNA form, the CDR3 reads TGCGCCAGCAGCCAAGTCCCTCGGGTGAACACCGGGGAGCTGTTTTTT. Its protein is CASSQVPRVNTGELFF.